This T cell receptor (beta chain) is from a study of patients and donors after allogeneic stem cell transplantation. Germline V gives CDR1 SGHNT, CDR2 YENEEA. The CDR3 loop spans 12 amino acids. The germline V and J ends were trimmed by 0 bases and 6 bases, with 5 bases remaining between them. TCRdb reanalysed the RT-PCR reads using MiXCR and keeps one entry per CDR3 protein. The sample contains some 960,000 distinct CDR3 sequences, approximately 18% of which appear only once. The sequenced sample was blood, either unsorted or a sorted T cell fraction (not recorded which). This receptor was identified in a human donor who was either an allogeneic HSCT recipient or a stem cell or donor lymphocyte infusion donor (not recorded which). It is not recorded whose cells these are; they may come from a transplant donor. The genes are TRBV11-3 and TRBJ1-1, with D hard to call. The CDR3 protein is CASSLDQAEAFF. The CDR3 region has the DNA TGTGCCAGCAGCTTAGATCAGGCTGAAGCTTTCTTT.